Listed below are T cell receptor beta chains from one sample, sequenced in a study of shared clonotypes between healthy human individuals. Measured with immunoSEQ multiplex PCR; TCRdb has only the in-frame clones, and not every one. The sample includes 1,400,000 or so clones, less than 99% of them seen just once. Sample: naive CD4+ T cells sorted from blood. Receptors originate from a man between 25 and 39 years old in good health. Each CDR3 is given with its conserved first and last residue. D genes are given only for firm matches. Rows give clone size only sometimes, using once, few, many, or a class for an expanded clone.

TRBJ2-7,NA,TRBV5-6,NA,TGTGCCAGCAGCCCTGGGCTTTTCTACGAGCAGTACTTC,CASSPGLFYEQYF
TRBJ1-1,TRBD1,TRBV18,NA,TGTGCCAGCTCAGCCGGACAGGGGAACACTGAAGCTTTCTTT,CASSAGQGNTEAFF
TRBJ2-3,NA,TRBV5-1,once,TGCGCCAGCAGCCACAGCACGGGAGAGGTAGATACGCAGTATTTT,CASSHSTGEVDTQYF
TRBJ1-5,NA,TRBV9,once,TGTGCCAGCAGCCCGAGGGAAGGGTTCGGTCAGCCCCAGCATTTT,CASSPREGFGQPQHF
TRBJ2-7,NA,TRBV4-3,NA,TGCGCCAGCAGCCAAGATCCGGGACTGTCCTACGAGCAGTACTTC,CASSQDPGLSYEQYF
TRBJ1-4,NA,TRBV14,NA,TGTGCCAGCAGCCCGCGGGTGGGTGAAAAACTGTTTTTT,CASSPRVGEKLFF
TRBJ1-3,NA,TRBV21-1,NA,TGTGCCAGCTCAGGGGTCCCCGGCACCATATATTTT,CASSGVPGTIYF
TRBJ2-3,NA,TRBV27,NA,TGTGCCAGCAGTTTAATTCCGAGTAGCACAGATACGCAGTATTTT,CASSLIPSSTDTQYF
TRBJ1-2,TRBD1,TRBV5-1,once,TGCGCCAGCAGCAAGGACAGGGACTATGGCTACACCTTC,CASSKDRDYGYTF
TRBJ2-1,TRBD1,TRBV28,NA,TGTGCCAGCATTCCTGAGGGGACAGGGGATTACAATGAGCAGTTCTTC,CASIPEGTGDYNEQFF
TRBJ2-7,TRBD1,TRBV29-1,NA,TGCAGCGGGGGGGGACAGGGTTACGAGCAGTACTTC,CSGGGQGYEQYF
TRBJ2-5,NA,TRBV5-5,NA,TGTGCCAGCAGCTTGGGTGGACGGACGGGAGAGACCCAGTACTTC,CASSLGGRTGETQYF
TRBJ2-3,TRBD2,TRBV5-1,NA,TGCGCCAGCAGCTTGCCCGGGACTAGCGGGTATAGCACAGATACGCAGTATTTT,CASSLPGTSGYSTDTQYF
TRBJ2-7,NA,TRBV7-2,NA,TGTGCCAGCAGACGGGCTCGTCTTAGCTCCTACGAGCAGTACTTC,CASRRARLSSYEQYF
TRBJ2-1,NA,TRBV5-1,NA,TGCGCCAGCAGCTTGGTGGTAGGGTTGGGTCCCAATGAGCAGTTCTTC,CASSLVVGLGPNEQFF
TRBJ2-7,TRBD2,TRBV9,once,TGTGCCAGCAGCGTAGGCGGGAGGGCCTACGAGCAGTACTTC,CASSVGGRAYEQYF
TRBJ1-4,TRBD1,TRBV18,NA,TGTGCCAGCTCACCTCGGACAGGGGTTGCAACTAATGAAAAACTGTTTTTT,CASSPRTGVATNEKLFF
TRBJ2-5,TRBD2,TRBV5-5,NA,TGTGCCAGCAGCTATATAGCGGGTACGGGAGAGACCCAGTACTTC,CASSYIAGTGETQYF
TRBJ2-7,NA,TRBV7-6,NA,TGTGCCAGCAGCCCGACAGTCTCTAGCTCCTACGAGCAGTACTTC,CASSPTVSSSYEQYF
TRBJ2-7,NA,TRBV28,NA,TGTGCCAGCAGTTTAATGAGTATCACCAACCCCTACGAGCAGTACTTC,CASSLMSITNPYEQYF
TRBJ2-2,NA,TRBV7-7,NA,TGTGCTAGCAGCTTAGCCCGGGGCACCGGGGAGCTGTTTTTT,CASSLARGTGELFF
TRBJ1-5,NA,TRBV25-1,NA,TGTGCCAGCAGTGAGTCGGGGGGGAATCAGCCCCAGCATTTT,CASSESGGNQPQHF
TRBJ2-5,NA,TRBV20-1,NA,TGCAGTTCCGGACAGCAAGAGACCCAGTACTTC,CSSGQQETQYF
TRBJ2-5,NA,TRBV5-1,NA,TGCGCCAGCAGCTTATGGGGGGCGGAAGAGACCCAGTACTTC,CASSLWGAEETQYF
TRBJ2-7,TRBD2,TRBV14,NA,TGTGCCAGCAGCCTGTGGACTAGCGGGAGCGTTGAGCAGTACTTC,CASSLWTSGSVEQYF
TRBJ2-7,TRBD1,TRBV28,once,TGTGCCAGCAGTTCCCCCTCCGGGACAGGGGTGTCTGAGCAGTACTTC,CASSSPSGTGVSEQYF
TRBJ2-1,NA,TRBV7-2,NA,TGTGCCAGCAGCTTAACCGGGATTCGCAATGAGCAGTTCTTC,CASSLTGIRNEQFF
TRBJ2-1,NA,TRBV5-4,NA,TGTGCCAGCAGCTTTTACATTACACACAATGAGCAGTTCTTC,CASSFYITHNEQFF
TRBJ1-3,NA,TRBV9,NA,TGTGCCAGCAGCGTCCTCGAAAGGGCTGGAAACACCATATATTTT,CASSVLERAGNTIYF
TRBJ2-3,NA,TRBV19,once,TGTGCCAGTAGTATCTCACCGAATACAGATACGCAGTATTTT,CASSISPNTDTQYF
TRBJ1-5,NA,TRBV6-5,NA,TGTGCCAGCAGTTACTCGAGGTATAGCAATCAGCCCCAGCATTTT,CASSYSRYSNQPQHF
TRBJ1-5,NA,TRBV7-2,NA,TGTGCCAGCAGCCCGAGTCGGGGGGCTCGGAATCAGCCCCAGCATTTT,CASSPSRGARNQPQHF
TRBJ2-1,TRBD2,TRBV6-6,NA,TGTGCCAGCAGTTTTTCTAGCGGGAGTGTATATGAGCAGTTCTTC,CASSFSSGSVYEQFF
TRBJ2-3,NA,TRBV13,NA,TGTGCCAGCAGCGTACTTAGGCCCACCGCCACAGATACGCAGTATTTT,CASSVLRPTATDTQYF
TRBJ2-3,TRBD2,TRBV28,NA,TGTGCCAGCAGCCGAGCGGGGTGGGGCGATACGCAGTATTTT,CASSRAGWGDTQYF
TRBJ2-3,NA,TRBV9,NA,TGTGCCAGCAGCGCAAAGGGGGGAGACACAGATACGCAGTATTTT,CASSAKGGDTDTQYF
TRBJ1-1,NA,TRBV5-1,NA,TGCGCCAGCAGCTTGGATGGCACCCTGGGCACTGAAGCTTTCTTT,CASSLDGTLGTEAFF
TRBJ2-7,TRBD1,TRBV2,NA,TGTGCCAGCAGCAACAGGGGATCGGGCTACGAGCAGTACTTC,CASSNRGSGYEQYF
TRBJ1-3,NA,TRBV11-3,NA,TGTGCCAGCAGCTTAGGGAGGCTCTCTGGAAACACCATATATTTT,CASSLGRLSGNTIYF
TRBJ2-1,TRBD2,TRBV18,NA,TGTGCCAGCTCACTTCTGGGGACTAGCGGGTACCCAAAAGTTGGCGAGCAGTTCTTC,CASSLLGTSGYPKVGEQFF
TRBJ2-1,NA,TRBV12-5,NA,TGTGCTAGTGGTTTGGAAAGAGGGATTGGGCAGTTCTTC,CASGLERGIGQFF
TRBJ2-2,NA,TRBV5-1,NA,TGCGCCAGCACCGTACAGGGCCCGAACACCGGGGAGCTGTTTTTT,CASTVQGPNTGELFF
TRBJ2-3,NA,TRBV18,NA,TGTGCCAGCTCACCAGGGCTAGCGACAGATACGCAGTATTTT,CASSPGLATDTQYF
TRBJ2-2,NA,TRBV9,NA,TGTGCCAGCAGCGTAGAGGCGAGGACCGGGGAGCTGTTTTTT,CASSVEARTGELFF
TRBJ2-7,TRBD1,TRBV15,NA,TGTGCCACCAGCGGGGCGGGACAGGCCTACGAGCAGTACTTC,CATSGAGQAYEQYF
TRBJ1-1,NA,TRBV10-3,NA,TGTGCCGCGGGACAATCGAACACTGAAGCTTTCTTT,CAAGQSNTEAFF
TRBJ2-1,TRBD2,TRBV5-1,NA,TGCGCCAGCAGCCCTCGGGAGGCGGTTAGGAATGAGCAGTTCTTC,CASSPREAVRNEQFF
TRBJ2-1,TRBD2,TRBV9,NA,TGTGCCAGCAGCGAAACCGGGACTAGCGGGAAAGAGCAGTTCTTC,CASSETGTSGKEQFF
TRBJ2-1,TRBD2,TRBV4-3,NA,TGCGCCAGCAGCCAAACTTCACTAGCGGGAGTCGTCAATGAGCAGTTCTTC,CASSQTSLAGVVNEQFF
TRBJ2-3,NA,TRBV7-2,NA,TGTGCCAGCAGCTCGCGAGGGCTACGAGTAGGTTACACGCAGTATTTT,CASSSRGLRVGYTQYF
TRBJ2-1,NA,TRBV5-4,once,TGTGCCCCGGGATCGGGGAGGGGGATCGCGGGTAATGAGCAGTTCTTC,CAPGSGRGIAGNEQFF
TRBJ2-2,NA,TRBV9,NA,TGTGCCAGCAGCCTAACCGGGGCGAACACCGGGGAGCTGTTTTTT,CASSLTGANTGELFF
TRBJ1-4,NA,TRBV7-8,NA,TGTGCCAGCAGCTCTGAAGGTTTACGAACTAATGAAAAACTGTTTTTT,CASSSEGLRTNEKLFF
TRBJ2-3,TRBD2,TRBV7-8,NA,TGTGCCAGCAGCCCAGTCCGGCTAGCGGGAAGCACAGATACGCAGTATTTT,CASSPVRLAGSTDTQYF
TRBJ2-7,NA,TRBV14,NA,TGTGCCAGCAGCCAAGGACGTAAGGCTACCGAGCAGTACTTC,CASSQGRKATEQYF